What follows describes a single T cell receptor (beta chain). Its antigen is unknown. Base qualities are not provided; no much larger clone lies one nucleotide away. For repertoire sequencing, the TCR beta CDR3 regions were amplified from RNA transcripts. A first-round RT-PCR used HTBI primers with the Qiagen OneStep RT-PCR kit, followed by a second-round multiplex PCR, size selection and purification. The libraries underwent paired-end sequencing with 100 bp reads on an Illumina HiSeq2000. On the study's bioinformatics: Reads were processed with SOAPnuke, discarding reads with adapters, uncalled bases, mean Phred below 15, or no exact constant-primer or identifier match. High-quality paired reads were merged with COPE v1.2.5. Each unique nucleotide sequence was treated as a clonotype, and MiTCR v1.1 was used to align the clonotypes to the IMGT TRB V, D and J references. Analysis was restricted to V-J combinations with a frequency above 0.0001, which covered 98% to 99.2% of repertoires. A TCR clonal expansion and chaos score per V-J combination was defined as the ratio of F50 clonal expansion to chaos observed in the TCRdist matrix. Welch's t-statistics and random forest were used to narrow the features down to 13 V-J combinations, which were then fed into a naive Bayes classifier. Thyroid-blood repertoire similarity was quantified with the Morisita-Horn index. TCRdb reprocessed the public reads (quality trimming at Q25 with fastp, clone calling with MiXCR) and kept in-frame beta chains. For every CDR3 protein sequence, its rows merge into one entry that carries the most common genes and DNA. TCRdb's processing, not the authors' own work, is the source of the V and J calls. The sample data list over 650,000 distinct CDR3 sequences, and more than 40% of these were observed just once. In total, the top ten clones hold over 2.5% of the sample.

This entry is derived from a study of Graves' ophthalmopathy and Graves' hyperthyroidism listed by TCRdb under 2018. Concerning the study at large: Peripheral blood was collected at initial diagnosis, prior to any treatment. Following sample collection, hyperthyroidism patients were given methimazole at a starting dose of 30 mg daily, and ophthalmopathy patients were given high-dose intravenous methylprednisolone. To tell Graves' ophthalmopathy apart from Graves' hyperthyroidism, and to predict which patients would progress to ophthalmopathy, the study relied on TCR beta repertoire signatures. To explore V-J signatures distinguishing ophthalmopathy from hyperthyroidism, a discovery set of 100 patients (about 41 ophthalmopathy, over 55 stable hyperthyroidism) was enrolled. In total, approximately 140 blood samples were TCR-sequenced: under 45 ophthalmopathy, some 72 hyperthyroidism and about 17 hyperthyroidism-to-ophthalmopathy patients. In roughly 6 hyperthyroidism patients, T-cell repertoires of thyroid tissue and blood were compared. An independent validation cohort comprised some 19 hyperthyroidism patients and roughly 15 patients who later progressed from hyperthyroidism to ophthalmopathy.

Overall study outcomes, separate from this receptor: Among expanded thyroid clonotypes with frequency above 0.001, most also showed up in blood, which suggests that blood repertoires may reflect the thyroid immune response. Sample size was not statistically predetermined, and group allocation was not concealed from the investigators. In validation, the model predicted ophthalmopathy progression with about 71% sensitivity and 72.22% specificity; approximately 12 predicted patients were CT-confirmed with GO in a median of approximately six months. The 13-signature model separated ophthalmopathy from stable hyperthyroidism with roughly 88% sensitivity and less than 83% specificity in cross-validation, and 80%/75% in the test set.

Ophthalmopathy patients were characterized by moderately to severely active disease, a Clinical Activity Score of at least 3, a NOSPECS grade of at least 4, and a disease duration under 3 months. Patients with other autoimmune diseases, uncontrolled infections, pregnancy or lactation were excluded. Clinical symptoms, serum thyroxine, TRAb, thyroid ultrasound and orbital computed tomography were used for diagnosis. PBMCs were isolated from around 10 ml of fresh peripheral blood by Ficoll-Paque density gradient centrifugation. Total RNA was extracted using Trizol reagent, and RNA quality was checked on an Agilent 2100 Bioanalyzer. Sequencing was done on a sample of peripheral blood. This sequence was found in an adult man with Graves' ophthalmopathy.

The CDR3 protein is CATSGVGGEKLFF. The nucleotide sequence is TGTGCCACCTCGGGCGTAGGGGGTGAAAAACTGTTTTTT. The chain is assembled from TRBV24-1 and TRBJ1-4; perhaps TRBD1 is the D gene, with 6 bases matching. From cysteine to phenylalanine, the CDR3 is 13 amino acids long. The read is trimmed to its CDR3 DNA, 39 bases read in frame from base 1. Trimming removed 9 bases from V and 7 bases from J, leaving 14 bases between the germline ends. The germline V gene sets CDR1 to KGHDR and CDR2 to SFDVKD.